This T cell receptor (beta chain) was found in a study of OX40 agonist ivuxolimab in advanced cancers. Study results and limitations: CD4+ and CD8+ blood T cells expanded clonally by week 6 at 0.1 to 3.0 mg/kg. CD8+ T cells averaged more expanded clones than CD4+.

This clone was seen only once. Antigen specificity is unknown. Assay: immunoSEQ multiplex PCR; the TCRdb copy retains only in-frame clones and omits some. The table has approximately 86,000 clones, around 83% seen once. Patients who had autoimmune disease history or got systemic immunosuppression were left out. Between the trimmed V and J ends, which lost 3 bases and 4 bases, there was a span of 4 bases. The CDR3 sequence is 12 residues long. The germline CDR1 and CDR2 sequences are PRHDT and FYEKMQ (reference sequence). The V call is TRBV13, the J call TRBJ1-5; D unresolved. The sequencing used CD4+ or CD8+ T cells sorted from blood, collected in a trial of the OX40 agonist ivuxolimab. This sequence was found in an adult with an advanced solid tumor such as melanoma, head and neck, liver or kidney cancer. The CDR3 DNA reads TGTGCCAGCAGCTTTGCTAATCAGCCCCAGCATTTT. Translating gives CASSFANQPQHF. Complete variable domain (other parts from reference TRBV13 and TRBJ1-5): AAGVIQSPRHLIKEKRETATLKCYPIPRHDTVYWYQQGPGQDPQFLISFYEKMQSDKGSIPDRFSAQQFSDYHSELNMSSLELGDSALYFCASSFANQPQHFGDGTRLSIL.